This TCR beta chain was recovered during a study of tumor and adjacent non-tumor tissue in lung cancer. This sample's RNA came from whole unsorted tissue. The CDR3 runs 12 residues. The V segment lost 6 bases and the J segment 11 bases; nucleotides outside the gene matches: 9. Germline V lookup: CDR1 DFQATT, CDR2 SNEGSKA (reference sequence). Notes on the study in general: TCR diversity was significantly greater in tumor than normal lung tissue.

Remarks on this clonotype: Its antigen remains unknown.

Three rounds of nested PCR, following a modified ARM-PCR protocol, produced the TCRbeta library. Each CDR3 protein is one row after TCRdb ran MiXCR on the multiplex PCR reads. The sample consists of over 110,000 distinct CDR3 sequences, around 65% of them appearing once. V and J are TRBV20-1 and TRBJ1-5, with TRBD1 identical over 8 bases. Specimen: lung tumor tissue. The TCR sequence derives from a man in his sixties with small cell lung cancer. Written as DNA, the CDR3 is TGCAGTGCAGAGCCAGGGGGCCAGTCCCAGCATTTT. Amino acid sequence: CSAEPGGQSQHF.